The clone carrying this T cell receptor (beta chain) has ten or more counts. What it recognizes is unknown. The data were taken from a study of T-cell reconstitution after alpha-beta-depleted transplantation in children. Study observations and caveats: Reportedly, alpha-beta T cells present about two months post-transplant originated from several hundred expanded clones of graft origin.

Germline CDR1 reads SGHAT; CDR2 reads FQNNGV. After removal of 2 bases from V and 5 bases from J, the junction contained 10 bases not matched to a gene. This CDR3 is 17 amino acids long. Unique molecular identifiers were incorporated when the TCRbeta library was constructed. TCRdb processed the PCR reads anew with MiXCR; each CDR3 protein has one entry. The sample has 490,000 or so distinct CDR3 sequences; 8% to 11% are singletons. This sequence originates from a child aged 2-15 years with inherited bone marrow failure, due to receive a stem cell transplant. Specimen: PBMCs, collected before TCRalphabeta/CD19-depleted stem cell transplant. The chain is built from TRBV11-2 and TRBJ2-5; 11 bases match TRBD2. CDR3 sequence: CASSLRLAGGGWETQYF. In nucleotides, the CDR3 is TGTGCCAGCAGCTTAAGATTAGCGGGAGGGGGATGGGAGACCCAGTACTTC.